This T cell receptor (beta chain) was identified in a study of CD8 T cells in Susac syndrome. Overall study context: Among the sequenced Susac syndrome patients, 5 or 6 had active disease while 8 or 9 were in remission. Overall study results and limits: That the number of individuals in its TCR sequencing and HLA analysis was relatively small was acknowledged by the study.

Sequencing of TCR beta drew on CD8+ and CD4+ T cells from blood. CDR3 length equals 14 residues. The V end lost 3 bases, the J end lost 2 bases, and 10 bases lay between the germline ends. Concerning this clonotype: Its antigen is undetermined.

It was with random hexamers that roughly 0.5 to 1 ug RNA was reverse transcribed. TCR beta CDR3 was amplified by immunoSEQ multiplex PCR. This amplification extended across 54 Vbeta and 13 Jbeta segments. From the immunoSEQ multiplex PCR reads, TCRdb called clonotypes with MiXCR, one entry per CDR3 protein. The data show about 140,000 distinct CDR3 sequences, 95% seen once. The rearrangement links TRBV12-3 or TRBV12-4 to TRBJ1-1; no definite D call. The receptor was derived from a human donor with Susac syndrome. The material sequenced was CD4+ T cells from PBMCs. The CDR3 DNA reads TGTGCCAGCAGTTTCGGTCAGGTAAACACTGAAGCTTTCTTT. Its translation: CASSFGQVNTEAFF.